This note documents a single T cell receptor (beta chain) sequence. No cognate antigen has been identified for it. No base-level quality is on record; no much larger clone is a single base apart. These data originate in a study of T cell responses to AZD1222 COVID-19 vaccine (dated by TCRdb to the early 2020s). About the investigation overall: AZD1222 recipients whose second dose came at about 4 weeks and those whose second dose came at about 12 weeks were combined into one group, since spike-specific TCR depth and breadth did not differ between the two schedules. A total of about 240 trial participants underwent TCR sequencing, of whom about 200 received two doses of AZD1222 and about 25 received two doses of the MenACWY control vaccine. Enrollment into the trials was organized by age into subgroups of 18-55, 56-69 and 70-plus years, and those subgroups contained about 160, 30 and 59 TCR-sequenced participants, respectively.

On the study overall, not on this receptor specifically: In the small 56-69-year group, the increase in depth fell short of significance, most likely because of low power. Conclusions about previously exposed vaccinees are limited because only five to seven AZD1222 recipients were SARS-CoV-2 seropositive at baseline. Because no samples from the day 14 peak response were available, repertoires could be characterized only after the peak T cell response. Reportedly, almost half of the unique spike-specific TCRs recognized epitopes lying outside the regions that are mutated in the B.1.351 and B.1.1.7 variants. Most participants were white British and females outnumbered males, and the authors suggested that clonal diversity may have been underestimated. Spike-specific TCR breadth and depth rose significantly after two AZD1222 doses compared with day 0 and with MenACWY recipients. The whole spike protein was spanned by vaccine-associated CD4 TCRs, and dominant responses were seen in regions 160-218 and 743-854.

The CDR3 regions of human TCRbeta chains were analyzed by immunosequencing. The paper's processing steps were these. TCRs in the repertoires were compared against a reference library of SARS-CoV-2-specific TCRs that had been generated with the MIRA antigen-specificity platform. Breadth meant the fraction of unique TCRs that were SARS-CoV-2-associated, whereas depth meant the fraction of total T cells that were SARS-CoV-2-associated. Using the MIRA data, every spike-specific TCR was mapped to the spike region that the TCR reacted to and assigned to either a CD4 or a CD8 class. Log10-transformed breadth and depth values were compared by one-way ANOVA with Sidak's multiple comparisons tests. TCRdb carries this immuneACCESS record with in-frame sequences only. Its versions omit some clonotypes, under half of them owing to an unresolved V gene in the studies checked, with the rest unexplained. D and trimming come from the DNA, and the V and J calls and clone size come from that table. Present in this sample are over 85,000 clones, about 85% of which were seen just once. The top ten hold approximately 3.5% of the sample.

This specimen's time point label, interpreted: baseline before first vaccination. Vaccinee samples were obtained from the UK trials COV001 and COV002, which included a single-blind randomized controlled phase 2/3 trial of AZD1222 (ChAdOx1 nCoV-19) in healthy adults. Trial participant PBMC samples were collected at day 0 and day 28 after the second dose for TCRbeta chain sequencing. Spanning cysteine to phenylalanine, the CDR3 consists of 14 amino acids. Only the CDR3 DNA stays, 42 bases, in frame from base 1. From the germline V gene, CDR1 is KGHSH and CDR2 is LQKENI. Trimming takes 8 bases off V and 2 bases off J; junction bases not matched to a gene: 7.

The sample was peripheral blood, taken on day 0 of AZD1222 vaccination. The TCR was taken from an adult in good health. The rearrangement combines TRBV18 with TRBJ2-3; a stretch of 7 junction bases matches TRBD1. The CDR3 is CASRGQISTDTQYF. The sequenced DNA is TGTGCCAGCCGGGGACAGATATCCACAGATACGCAGTATTTT. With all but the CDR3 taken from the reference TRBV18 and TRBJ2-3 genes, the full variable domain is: NAGVMQNPRHLVRRRGQEARLRCSPMKGHSHVYWYRQLPEEGLKFMVYLQKENIIDESGMPKERFSAEFPKEGPSILRIQQVVRGDSAAYFCASRGQISTDTQYFGPGTRLTVL.